The 20 T cell receptor beta chains given below trace back to one sample, sequenced in a study of graft-versus-host responses after intestinal transplantation. For these receptors, no antigen is known. Libraries were prepared by immunoSEQ multiplex PCR; TCRdb keeps only in-frame clonotypes and omits some of them. The repertoire holds 85,000 to 130,000 clones, with roughly nine tenths as singletons. This sample comprised unstimulated CD4+ T cells sorted from spleen or lymph node cells, obtained before intestinal transplant. These receptors all stem from a human donor who received an intestinal transplant.

J is TRBJ2-7 and V is TRBV29-1, with D possibly TRBD2 on 5 matching bases. From germline, CDR1 is SQVTM and CDR2 ANQGSEA. This CDR3 has 12 residues. With 4 bases removed from V and 3 bases from J, the gap between germline ends came to 10 bases. The CDR3 reads CSVAWRYYEQYF. CDR3 DNA: TGCAGCGTTGCATGGAGGTACTACGAGCAGTACTTC.

The rearrangement uses TRBV10-2 and TRBJ2-1; 9 bases fit TRBD1. There are 14 residues in the CDR3. The junction had 5 bases not matched to a gene; V was cut back by 5 bases and J by 6 bases. Germline V gives CDR1 WSHSY, CDR2 SAAADI. The CDR3 DNA reads TGCGCCAGCAGTAGGACAGGGGTTTTCAATGAGCAGTTCTTC. Amino acids: CASSRTGVFNEQFF.

The genes are TRBV13 and TRBJ2-2; the match to TRBD1 covers 7 bases. V lost 6 bases, J lost 5 bases, and 3 bases stayed unmatched. Germline V CDR1 and CDR2: PRHDT, FYEKMQ (reference sequence). There are 13 residues in the CDR3. The CDR3 sequence: CASRRGRTGELFF. For the CDR3, the DNA is TGTGCCAGCAGGAGGGGGCGAACCGGGGAGCTGTTTTTT. Drawing the rest from reference TRBV13 and TRBJ2-2, the complete variable domain is AAGVIQSPRHLIKEKRETATLKCYPIPRHDTVYWYQQGPGQDPQFLISFYEKMQSDKGSIPDRFSAQQFSDYHSELNMSSLELGDSALYFCASRRGRTGELFFGEGSRLTVL.

The chain recombines TRBV6-7 with TRBJ2-7; 9 bases agree with TRBD2. TRBV6-7 is sorted into the ORF group, with uncertain function. This CDR3 has 15 amino acids. Unmatched junction bases numbered 7, after V lost 5 bases and J lost 2 bases. As DNA, the CDR3 is TGTGCCAGCAGTCCGCGGCTAGCGGGGACCTACGAGCAGTACTTC. Amino acids: CASSPRLAGTYEQYF.

The chain links TRBV6-1 to TRBJ1-1; no definite D call. Between the trimmed V and J ends, which lost 3 bases and 4 bases, there was a span of 12 bases. CDR1 and CDR2 from the germline V gene are MNHNS and SASEGT. This CDR3 has 14 amino acids. CDR3 residues: CASSDVRSRTEAFF. DNA for the CDR3: TGTGCCAGCAGTGATGTCCGGTCTCGCACTGAAGCTTTCTTT.

Note on this clone: A read error may produce the germline difference seen at one junction end. This chain connects TRBV5-5 to TRBJ1-6; a weak D match, TRBD1 (6 bases). Germline CDR1 and CDR2: SGHKS and YYEKEE (reference sequence). This CDR3 has 14 amino acids. The CDR3 DNA reads TGTGCCAGCACCTTGGACAGAAACTATTCACCCCTCCACTTT. Encoded protein: CASTLDRNYSPLHF.

The genes are TRBV5-1 and TRBJ2-7; 8 bases align to TRBD2. CDR3 length: 14 amino acids. Germline trimming cut 4 bases from V and 2 bases from J; bases unmatched to any gene: 5. In germline, CDR1 is SGHRS, CDR2 YFSETQ. The CDR3 DNA is TGCGCCAGCAGCCAATCGGGGGGGGCCTACGAGCAGTACTTC. Translating gives CASSQSGGAYEQYF.

The J gene is TRBJ2-7, the V gene TRBV18; TRBD1 aligns across 11 bases. The ends lost 5 bases at V and 0 bases at J; junction bases unmatched: 3. The CDR3 is 15 residues long. Germline values: CDR1 KGHSH, CDR2 LQKENI. CDR3 sequence reads: CASSGQGAASYEQYF. The CDR3 nucleotides are TGTGCCAGCTCAGGACAGGGGGCCGCCTCCTACGAGCAGTACTTC.

The J gene is TRBJ1-3, the V gene TRBV30; the match to TRBD1 covers 7 bases. Germline V CDR1 and CDR2: GTSNPN, SVGIG (reference sequence). V shed 5 bases and J 0 bases; nucleotides not matched to a gene: 1. CDR3 size: 13 residues. The CDR3 spells CAWDRASGNTIYF. The CDR3 nucleotides are TGTGCCTGGGACAGGGCCTCTGGAAACACCATATATTTT.

The J gene is TRBJ2-2, the V gene TRBV2; tentative D call: TRBD2 (6 bases). Germline values: CDR1 SNHLY, CDR2 FYNNEI. The CDR3 is 15 residues long. V was trimmed by 2 bases and J by 0 bases, leaving 7 bases between them. CDR3 coding DNA: TGTGCCAGCAGTGAATCGGGGGCGAACACCGGGGAGCTGTTTTTT. It encodes CASSESGANTGELFF.

V usage is TRBV11-2 and J usage is TRBJ2-7; D gene unclear. V shed 0 bases and J shed 5 bases, with 5 bases lying between them. CDR3 length: 12 residues. CDR1 and CDR2 from the germline V gene are SGHAT and FQNNGV. The CDR3 loop reads CASSLDQDEQYF. Here the CDR3 DNA reads TGTGCCAGCAGCTTAGATCAGGACGAGCAGTACTTC.

The J gene is TRBJ2-3, the V gene TRBV6-5, with D maybe TRBD2 (6 bases). The V gene's germline CDR1 is MNHEY and CDR2 SVGAGI. V shed 4 bases and J shed 2 bases, with 10 bases lying between them. This CDR3 is built from 14 residues. This chain's CDR3 is CASSFRGDTDTQYF. CDR3 DNA: TGTGCCAGCAGTTTTCGCGGGGACACAGATACGCAGTATTTT.

This chain uses TRBV6-1 with TRBJ1-1; D remains ambiguous. The length of the CDR3 is 13 residues. Trimming took 2 bases from V and 12 from J, leaving 16 bases between them. Germline CDR1 reads MNHNS; CDR2 reads SASEGT. CDR3 sequence (DNA): TGTGCCAGCAGTGAAATTCGTGCAACTGTGTCTTTCTTT. It is translated as CASSEIRATVSFF.

This clone appeared a few times. J is TRBJ1-6 and V is TRBV5-6; D is uncertain. CDR1 is SGHDT and CDR2 is YYEEEE in the germline V gene. The CDR3 covers 13 residues. Trimming stripped 4 bases from V and 8 bases from J, with 10 bases between. CDR3 bases: TGTGCCAGCAGCAGCGGGGATCATTCACCCCTCCACTTT. Translating gives CASSSGDHSPLHF.

The chain recombines TRBV29-1 with TRBJ1-1, with D maybe TRBD1 (5 bases). In germline, CDR1 is SQVTM, CDR2 ANQGSEA. Trimming left V 3 bases short and J 0 bases short, with 8 bases between. The CDR3 totals 13 residues. The CDR3 region has the DNA TGCAGCGTTGAGCCCAGGGTGAACACTGAAGCTTTCTTT. As protein: CSVEPRVNTEAFF.

J is TRBJ2-2 and V is TRBV2, with 7 bases aligning to TRBD2. The CDR3 has 15 residues. The J segment lost 6 bases and the V segment lost 4 bases, leaving 8 bases of the junction unmatched. CDR1 SNHLY and CDR2 FYNNEI come from the germline V gene. Here the CDR3 DNA reads TGTGCCAGCAGTGTAGAGACTAGCCTTCCCGGGGAGCTGTTTTTT. Translation: CASSVETSLPGELFF.

The chain carries TRBV7-9 and TRBJ2-3; TRBD2 matches 12 bases. The CDR3 totals 17 residues. V was pared by 5 bases and J by 1 base, with 7 bases of the junction left unmatched. Germline V gives CDR1 SEHNR, CDR2 FQNEAQ (reference sequence). CDR3 nucleotide sequence: TGTGCCAGCAGCACTCAACGACTAGCGGGGGGCACAGATACGCAGTATTTT. Its protein is CASSTQRLAGGTDTQYF.

The gene calls are TRBV4-2 and TRBJ1-2; D might be TRBD1 (5 bases). V lost 4 bases and J 0 bases, leaving 12 bases between the germline ends. The CDR3 is 15 residues long. Germline values: CDR1 LGHNA, CDR2 YNFKEQ. CDR3 DNA sequence: TGTGCCAGCAGCCGCAGCATAGGGGCTAACTATGGCTACACCTTC. This gives the protein CASSRSIGANYGYTF.

V usage is TRBV9 and J usage is TRBJ2-7; 11 nucleotides align to TRBD1. Germline loops: CDR1 SGDLS, CDR2 YYNGEE. After removal of 4 bases from V and 3 bases from J, the junction contained 6 bases not matched to a gene. This CDR3 region has 15 residues. The CDR3 loop is CASSTDGTGGYEQYF. The CDR3 DNA reads TGTGCCAGCAGCACCGACGGGACAGGGGGCTACGAGCAGTACTTC.

In its sample, this clone was seen once. The J gene is TRBJ2-3, the V gene TRBV15; 9 nucleotides line up with TRBD1. Germline assignment: CDR1 LNHNV and CDR2 YYDKDF (reference sequence). CDR3 length: 17 residues. J lost 2 bases, V lost 4 bases, and 10 bases had no gene match. CDR3 DNA: TGTGCCACCAGCATCCTTGGACAGGGGCATTCCACAGATACGCAGTATTTT. This gives the protein CATSILGQGHSTDTQYF.